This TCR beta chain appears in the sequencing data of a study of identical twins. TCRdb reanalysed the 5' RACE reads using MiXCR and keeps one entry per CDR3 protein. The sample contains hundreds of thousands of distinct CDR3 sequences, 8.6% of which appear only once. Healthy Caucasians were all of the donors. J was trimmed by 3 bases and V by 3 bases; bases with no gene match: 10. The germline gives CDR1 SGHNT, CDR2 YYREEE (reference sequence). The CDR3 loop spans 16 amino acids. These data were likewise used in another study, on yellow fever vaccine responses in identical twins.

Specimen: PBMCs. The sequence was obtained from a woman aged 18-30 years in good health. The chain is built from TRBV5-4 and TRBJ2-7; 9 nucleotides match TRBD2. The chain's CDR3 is CASSSTWASGNYEQYF. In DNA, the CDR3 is TGTGCCAGCAGCTCAACGTGGGCTAGCGGGAACTACGAGCAGTACTTC. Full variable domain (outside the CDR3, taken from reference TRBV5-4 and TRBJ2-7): ETGVTQSPTHLIKTRGQQVTLRCSSQSGHNTVSWYQQALGQGPQFIFQYYREEENGRGNFPPRFSGLQFPNYSSELNVNALELDDSALYLCASSSTWASGNYEQYFGPGTRLTVT.